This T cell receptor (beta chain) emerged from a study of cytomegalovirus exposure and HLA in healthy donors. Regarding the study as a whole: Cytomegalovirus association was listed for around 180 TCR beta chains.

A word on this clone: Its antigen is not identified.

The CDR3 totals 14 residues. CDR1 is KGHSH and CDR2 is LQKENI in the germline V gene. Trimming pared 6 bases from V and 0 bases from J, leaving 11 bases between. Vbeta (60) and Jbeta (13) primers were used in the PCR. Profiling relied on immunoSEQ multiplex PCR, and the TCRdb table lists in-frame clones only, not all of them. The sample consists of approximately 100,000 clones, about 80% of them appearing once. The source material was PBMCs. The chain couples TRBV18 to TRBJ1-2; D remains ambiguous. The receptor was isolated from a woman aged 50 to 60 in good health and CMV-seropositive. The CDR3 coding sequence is TGTGCCAGCTCCCCCGGGTCTTCTAACTATGGCTACACCTTC. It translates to CASSPGSSNYGYTF.